This T cell receptor (beta chain) derives from a study of T cell changes during pregnancy in multiple sclerosis. Generated by immunoSEQ multiplex PCR, the TCRdb table keeps only in-frame clones and is missing some. The table records 24,000 or so clones, around 86% of them present only once. V shed 4 bases and J 7 bases; nucleotides not matched to a gene: 1. The germline V gene has CDR1 MNHEY and CDR2 SMNVEV (reference sequence). This CDR3 has 13 residues. The receptor comes from a female donor in good health, enrolled as a control in a pregnancy study. This specimen was CD8+ T cells from peripheral blood mononuclear cells, taken in the first trimester of pregnancy. The chain has TRBV27 and TRBJ1-6; the match to TRBD1 covers 7 bases. The DNA for the CDR3 is TGTGCCAGCAGTTCACAGGGGAATTCACCCCTCCACTTT. Residues: CASSSQGNSPLHF.